What follows is one TCR beta chain and its context. Its antigen is currently unknown. This entry is derived from a study of neoadjuvant nivolumab and ipilimumab in lung cancer. Background on the study: Patients got nivolumab 3 mg/kg on days 1, 15 and 29; combination added ipilimumab 1 mg/kg day 1.

Germline V gene lookup returns CDR1 SEHNR and CDR2 FQNEAQ (reference sequence). The CDR3 is 14 amino acids. V was clipped by 3 bases and J by 6 bases, with 11 bases between them. Sequencing was performed with immunoSEQ multiplex PCR; in TCRdb, only in-frame clones are kept and a portion is missing. The table has about 20,000 clones, 60% to 80% seen once. General study findings and limits: Pretherapy blood TCR richness correlated positively with resected tumor richness.

The material sequenced was tumor tissue, taken after neoadjuvant nivolumab, alone or with ipilimumab, at or shortly before surgery. The chain has TRBV7-9 and TRBJ1-4; possibly TRBD1 for D (5 bases). The receptor's source is an adult with non-small cell lung cancer. CDR3 loop: CASSLGVVDEKLFF. The CDR3 DNA reads TGTGCCAGCAGCTTGGGGGTCGTCGATGAAAAACTGTTTTTT.